Given below is one TCR beta chain in context. Its antigen is as yet unknown. The source of the sample is a study of T-cell reconstitution after alpha-beta-depleted transplantation in children. V dropped 7 bases and J dropped 3 bases, with 10 bases sitting between them. Germline CDR1 is ENHRY and CDR2 is SYGVKD. This CDR3 is 12 amino acids long. Study results and caveats: After transplant, at about two months, alpha-beta T cells were reportedly derived from several hundred expanded graft clones. When one year had passed after transplant, most T-cell counts and diversity came from newly produced T cells. Surviving thymic progenitors and recipient T cells were the source of high TCRbeta diversity at day 60 in some patients.

The TCRbeta library incorporated unique molecular identifiers. TCRdb itself ran the PCR reads through MiXCR, one entry per CDR3 protein. The data hold about a million distinct CDR3 sequences, with about 30% observed a single time. The chain is built from TRBV10-3 and TRBJ2-7; D may be TRBD1 or TRBD2 (5 bases each). This clonotype was obtained from a boy under two years old who had a stem cell transplant for SCID, so the T cells may come from the graft donor. The sequenced sample was PBMCs, mostly from graft donor cells, obtained 360 days after TCRalphabeta/CD19-depleted stem cell transplant. The CDR3 loop is CAIKGESYEQYF. The DNA for the CDR3 is TGTGCCATCAAAGGGGAGAGCTACGAGCAGTACTTC.